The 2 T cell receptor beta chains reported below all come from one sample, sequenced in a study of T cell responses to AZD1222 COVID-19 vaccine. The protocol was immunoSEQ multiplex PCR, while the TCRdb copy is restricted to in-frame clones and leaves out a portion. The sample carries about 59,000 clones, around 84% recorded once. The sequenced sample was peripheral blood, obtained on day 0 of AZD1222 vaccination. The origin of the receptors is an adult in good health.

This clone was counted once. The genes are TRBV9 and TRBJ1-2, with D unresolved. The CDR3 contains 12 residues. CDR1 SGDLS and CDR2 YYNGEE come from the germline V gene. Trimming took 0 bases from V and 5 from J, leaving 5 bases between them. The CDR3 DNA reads TGTGCCAGCAGCGTAGGAAAGTATGGCTACACCTTC. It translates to CASSVGKYGYTF.

The CDR3 DNA reads TGTGCCACCAGTGAAAGAACCGCGGGACAGGGAATATATGGCTACACCTTC. It codes for CATSERTAGQGIYGYTF. This chain uses TRBV24-1 with TRBJ1-2, with 9 bases that match TRBD1. There are 17 residues in the CDR3. V was clipped by 4 bases and J by 5 bases; unmatched bases: 13. Germline CDR1 and CDR2: KGHDR and SFDVKD.